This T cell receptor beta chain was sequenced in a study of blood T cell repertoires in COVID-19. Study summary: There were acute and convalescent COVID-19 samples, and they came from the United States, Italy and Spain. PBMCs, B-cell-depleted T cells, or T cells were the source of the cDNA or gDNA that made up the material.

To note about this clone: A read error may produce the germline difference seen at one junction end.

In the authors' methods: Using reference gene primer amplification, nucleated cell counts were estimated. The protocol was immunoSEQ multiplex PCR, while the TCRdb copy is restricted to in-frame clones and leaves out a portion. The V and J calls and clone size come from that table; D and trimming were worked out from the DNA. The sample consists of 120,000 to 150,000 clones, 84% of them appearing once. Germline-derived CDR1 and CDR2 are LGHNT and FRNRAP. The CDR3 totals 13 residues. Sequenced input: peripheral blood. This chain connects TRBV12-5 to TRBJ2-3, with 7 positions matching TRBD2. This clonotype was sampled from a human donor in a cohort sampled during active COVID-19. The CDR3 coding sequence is TGTGCTAGTGGTTTGGATTTGTCGGGACTAACCTCTTTT. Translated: CASGLDLSGLTSF.